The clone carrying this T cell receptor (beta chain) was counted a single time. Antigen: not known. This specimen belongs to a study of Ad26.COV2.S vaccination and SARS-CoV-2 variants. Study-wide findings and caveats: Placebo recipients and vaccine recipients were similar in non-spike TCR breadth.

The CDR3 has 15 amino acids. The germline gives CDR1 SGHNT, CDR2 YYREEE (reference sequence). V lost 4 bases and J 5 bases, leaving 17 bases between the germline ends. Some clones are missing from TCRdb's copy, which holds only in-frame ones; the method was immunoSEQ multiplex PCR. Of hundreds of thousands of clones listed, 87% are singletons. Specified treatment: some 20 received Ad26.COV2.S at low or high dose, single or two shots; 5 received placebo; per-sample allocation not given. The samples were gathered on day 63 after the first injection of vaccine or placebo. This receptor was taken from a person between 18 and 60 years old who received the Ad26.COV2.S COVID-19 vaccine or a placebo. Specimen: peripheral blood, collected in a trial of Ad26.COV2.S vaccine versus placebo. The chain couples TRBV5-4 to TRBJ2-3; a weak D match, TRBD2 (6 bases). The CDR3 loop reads CASSPREPRGDTQYF. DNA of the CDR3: TGTGCCAGCAGCCCTCGGGAGCCCCGGGGAGATACGCAGTATTTT.